This is a list of T cell receptor beta chains from one sample in a study of shared clonotypes between healthy human individuals. Libraries were prepared by immunoSEQ multiplex PCR; TCRdb keeps only in-frame clonotypes and omits some of them. The data show 400,000 to 500,000 clones, with about 79% seen just once and about an eighth held by the top ten. The sequenced sample consisted of PBMCs. All receptors derive from a woman aged 40 to 49 in good health. Some clones in this sample may be carry-over from other donors' samples. CDR3s leave out the opening cysteine and the closing phenylalanine or tryptophan.

V gene,CDR3 length,CDR3 protein
TRBV5-1,13,ASSLGQGVQETQY
TRBV9,13,ASSVDLGVETEAF
TRBV7-8,14,ASSLLGGHMNTEAF
TRBV27,12,ASSLGRGLREQY
TRBV14,13,ASSPGRTGAYEQY
TRBV10-1,12,ASTGDSRNYGYT
TRBV10-3,13,AIRGQSSSYNEQF
TRBV5-1,14,ASSSSGTGGAGEQY
TRBV9,16,ASSVGTGFNRDTGELF
TRBV27,15,ASSPLLAARGDNEQF
TRBV7-2,12,ASSLTSGYNEQF
TRBV30,12,AWNRGQPYNEQF
TRBV27,15,ASSSWVDASSYNEQF
TRBV29-1,12,SVLAGGWDNEQF
TRBV27,14,ASSFQMVSRTDTQY
TRBV19,11,ASRGGDYNEQF
TRBV14,12,ASSQVLSYNEQF
TRBV9,14,ASSVVEGVDTGELF
TRBV30,13,AWSGPGQSSYEQY
TRBV30,14,AWSVDERTPGDEQF
TRBV7-8,11,ASSLEATGELF
TRBV5-1,14,ASSIQGGRRTDTQY
TRBV6-1,10,ASSEIFEKLF
TRBV11-2,10,ASSFTGSGYT
TRBV7-7,12,ASAMSGGTDTQY
TRBV5-1,12,ASSLAIGGYEQY
TRBV7-2,12,ASSWGGRGTEVF
TRBV2,12,ASSSGRATSEQF
TRBV5-4,13,ASSLDPGGYTEAF
TRBV10-3,9,AIRNLDEQF
TRBV7-8,10,ASSLGSNEQF
TRBV18,13,ASSPGQLSRDYGF
TRBV28,15,ASSLSSRVLVPYEQY
TRBV6-6,13,ASSSGGGTTGELF
TRBV4-2,13,ASSQGEGDNQPQH
TRBV28,9,ASQTNYEQY
TRBV7-2,10,ASSYGHTEAF
TRBV27,13,ASSFEGPETSEQY
TRBV11-2,13,ASSLEGQGNEKLL
TRBV4-3,13,ASSQGERQGREQF
TRBV28,14,ASSSAFPESQETQY
TRBV15,9,ATIPKVEQY
TRBV21-1,12,ASSVKRDYNEQF
TRBV19,12,ASSRDRDYYGYT
TRBV28,11,ASSFFNDYEQY